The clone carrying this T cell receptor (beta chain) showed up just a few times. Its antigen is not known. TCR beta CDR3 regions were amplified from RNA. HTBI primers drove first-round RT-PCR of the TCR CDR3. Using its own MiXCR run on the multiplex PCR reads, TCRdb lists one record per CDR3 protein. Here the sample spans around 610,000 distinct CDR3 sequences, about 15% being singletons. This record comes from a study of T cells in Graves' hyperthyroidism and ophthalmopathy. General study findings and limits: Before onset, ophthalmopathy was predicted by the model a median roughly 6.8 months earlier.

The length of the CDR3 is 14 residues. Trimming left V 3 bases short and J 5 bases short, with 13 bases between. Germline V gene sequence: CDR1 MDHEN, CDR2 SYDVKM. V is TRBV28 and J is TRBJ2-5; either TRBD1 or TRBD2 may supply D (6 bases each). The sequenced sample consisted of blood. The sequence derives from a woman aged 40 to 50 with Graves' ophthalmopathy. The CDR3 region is CASSFYREVETQYF. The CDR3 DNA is TGTGCCAGCAGTTTTTACAGGGAGGTCGAGACCCAGTACTTC.